One sample yielded the 21 T cell receptor beta chains listed below, sequenced in a study of neurological immune-mediated disorders. TCRdb reanalysed the 5' RACE reads using MiXCR and keeps one entry per CDR3 protein. The repertoire holds more than 40,000 distinct CDR3 sequences, with 2.5% to 3.5% as singletons. Specimen: PBMCs. All receptors derive from a woman in her forties or fifties with multiple sclerosis.

This clonotype was detected ten times or more. This sequence joins TRBV27 and TRBJ2-1, with D unresolved. Germline V gene data show CDR1 as MNHEY and CDR2 as SMNVEV (reference sequence). The CDR3 spans 16 residues. V dropped 3 bases and J dropped 5 bases, with 17 bases sitting between them. The CDR3 DNA sequence: TGTGCCAGCAGTTTCAAAGGGCCTAGGGCTCACAATGAGCAGTTCTTC. Residues: CASSFKGPRAHNEQFF.

In its sample, this clonotype was seen a few times. The chain combines TRBV20-1 with TRBJ2-4, with D perhaps assigned TRBD1 or TRBD2 (6 bases each). CDR1 and CDR2 from the germline V gene are DFQATT and SNEGSKA (reference sequence). The V end lost 7 bases, the J end lost 6 bases, and 13 bases lay between the germline ends. The CDR3 sequence is 12 residues long. The DNA for the CDR3 is TGCAGTGTTCCGGGGGCTGGAAACATTCAGTACTTC. Translation: CSVPGAGNIQYF.

This clonotype showed up many times. This rearrangement joins TRBV20-1 to TRBJ2-3, with a weak D call TRBD2 (6 bases). The germline gives CDR1 DFQATT, CDR2 SNEGSKA (reference sequence). The CDR3 sequence is 14 residues long. Trimming removed 0 bases from V and 0 bases from J, with 7 bases in between. CDR3 nucleotide sequence: TGCAGTGCTAGAGATAGCGGAAGCACAGATACGCAGTATTTT. Its protein product is CSARDSGSTDTQYF.

Concerning this clonotype itself: Without the conserved terminal phenylalanine or tryptophan, this CDR3 likely stems from a read error. This chain links TRBV18 with TRBJ1-3; D gene unclear. This CDR3 spans 16 amino acids. V was pared by 0 bases and J by 0 bases, with 9 bases between. Looked up from germline, CDR1 is KGHSH and CDR2 is LQKENI. The CDR3 DNA sequence: TGTGCCAGCTCACCACCGCTCGGCTCCTCTGGAAACACCATATATAAT. Amino acid sequence: CASSPPLGSSGNTIYN.

This clonotype was recorded many times. CDR3 protein: CAIRDSTYEQYF. Written as DNA, the CDR3 is TGTGCCATCCGGGACAGTACCTACGAGCAGTACTTC. The J gene is TRBJ2-7, the V gene TRBV10-3; TRBD1 aligns across 7 bases. Germline trimming cut 8 bases from V and 2 bases from J; bases unmatched to any gene: 3. The CDR3 has 12 amino acids. The germline V gene encodes CDR1 ENHRY and CDR2 SYGVKD.

This clonotype came up many times. The chain recombines TRBV5-1 with TRBJ2-2; D uncertain. V was clipped by 5 bases and J by 1 base, with 12 bases between them. The CDR3 consists of 15 residues. Germline V gene lookup returns CDR1 SGHRS and CDR2 YFSETQ. CDR3 protein: CASSQDTMNTGELFF. In nucleotides, the CDR3 is TGCGCCAGCAGTCAAGACACGATGAACACCGGGGAGCTGTTTTTT.

In this sample, this clonotype turned up many times. The rearrangement uses TRBV18 and TRBJ2-7; tentatively, D is TRBD2 (5 bases). Germline CDR1 KGHSH, CDR2 LQKENI. V was pared by 5 bases and J by 5 bases, with 16 bases between. The CDR3 consists of 14 residues. The CDR3: CASSAVRGSDEQYV. The DNA of the CDR3 is TGTGCCAGCTCAGCGGTTCGAGGGTCAGACGAGCAGTACGTC.

There are many counts of this clonotype. V usage is TRBV20-1 and J usage is TRBJ2-3, with 9 nucleotides matching TRBD2. The CDR3 loop spans 15 amino acids. V was pared by 3 bases and J by 4 bases, with 8 bases of the junction left unmatched. Germline V gene sequence: CDR1 DFQATT, CDR2 SNEGSKA (reference sequence). In DNA, the CDR3 is TGCAGTGCTAGGCCCGGCGGGGGGGCCGCAGATACGCAGTATTTT. Its protein product is CSARPGGGAADTQYF.

This clonotype showed up many times. This chain links TRBV7-8 with TRBJ2-3; TRBD2 matches at 11 bases. This CDR3 spans 14 amino acids. The germline CDR1 and CDR2 sequences are SGHVS and FQNEAQ. V dropped 5 bases and J dropped 5; count of bases not matched to a gene: 3. The chain's CDR3 is CASSNGLAGDTQYF. DNA of the CDR3: TGTGCCAGCAGCAACGGACTAGCGGGAGATACGCAGTATTTT.

The table lists this clonotype with many counts. The chain employs TRBV20-1 and TRBJ2-1; a possible D gene is TRBD1 (5 bases). Germline CDR1 and CDR2: DFQATT and SNEGSKA (reference sequence). The CDR3 sequence is 12 residues long. V was trimmed by 5 bases and J by 9 bases, leaving 14 bases between them. The CDR3 region is CSAAMGRGEQFF. The CDR3 coding sequence is TGCAGTGCTGCGATGGGGCGTGGTGAGCAGTTCTTC.

This clonotype was recorded many times. The chain links TRBV20-1 to TRBJ2-5; 7 nucleotides agree with TRBD1. The ends lost 5 bases at V and 6 bases at J; junction bases unmatched: 12. This CDR3 has 14 amino acids. Germline CDR1 and CDR2: DFQATT and SNEGSKA (reference sequence). CDR3 in DNA: TGCAGTGCTCCCAACAACAGGGGTCGAAAGACCCAGTACTTC. Its protein product is CSAPNNRGRKTQYF.

Notes on this clonotype: Just one base apart from a much larger clone, this may be a read error. V is TRBV11-3 and J is TRBJ2-7; D call uncertain. The CDR3 extends over 13 amino acids. V lost 5 bases, J lost 7 bases, and 15 bases lay in between. Per the germline V gene, CDR1 is SGHNT and CDR2 is YENEEA. CDR3 region: CASSLLDGKEQYF. The CDR3, as DNA: TGTGCCAGCAGCCTTCTGGACGGAAAAGAGCAGTACTTC. The full variable domain, its missing parts supplied by reference TRBV11-3 and TRBJ2-7, is EAGVVQSPRYKIIEKKQPVAFWCNPISGHNTLYWYLQNLGQGPELLIRYENEEAVDDSQLPKDRFSAERLKGVDSTLKIQPAELGDSAVYLCASSLLDGKEQYFGPGTRLTVT.

This clonotype appeared a few times. The chain is built from TRBV6-1 and TRBJ2-3; 12 positions agree with TRBD2. The V and J ends lost 6 bases and 4 bases, in that order; junction bases with no gene match: 5. Germline V lookup: CDR1 MNHNS, CDR2 SASEGT. This CDR3 contains 15 residues. The CDR3 spells CASRTSGSRSDTQYF. In nucleotides, the CDR3 is TGTGCCAGCAGGACTAGCGGGAGTCGTTCAGATACGCAGTATTTT.

This clonotype was counted ten times or more. V is TRBV7-2 and J is TRBJ2-3; D is unclear. CDR1 and CDR2 (germline): SGHTA, FQGNSA. The CDR3 contains 15 residues. The V and J ends lost 1 base and 2 bases respectively, with 10 bases between them. In nucleotides, the CDR3 is TGTGCCAGCAGCTTAGGATCTCCGTCCACAGATACGCAGTATTTT. As protein: CASSLGSPSTDTQYF.

The table lists this clonotype with many counts. The chain uses TRBV5-1 and TRBJ1-1; 9 nucleotides align to TRBD1. The J segment lost 5 bases and the V segment lost 3 bases, leaving 8 bases of the junction unmatched. The germline V gene has CDR1 SGHRS and CDR2 YFSETQ. The CDR3 is 15 amino acids. Here the CDR3 DNA reads TGCGCCAGCAGCTCGGACAGGGGAGGGCAGACTGAAGCTTTCTTT. It yields the protein CASSSDRGGQTEAFF.

At least ten counts were recorded for this clonotype. This chain uses TRBV20-1 with TRBJ2-1, with TRBD1 as a possible D gene (5 bases). CDR1 is DFQATT and CDR2 is SNEGSKA in the germline V gene (reference sequence). V lost 3 bases and J 8 bases, leaving 20 bases between the germline ends. The CDR3 is made up of 15 amino acids. The CDR3 is CSASGQGFDLDEQFF. DNA of the CDR3: TGCAGTGCTAGTGGTCAGGGCTTCGATCTCGATGAGCAGTTCTTC.

This clonotype was recorded at least ten times. The chain joins TRBV2 to TRBJ2-1; 8 bases match TRBD1. Germline V CDR1 and CDR2: SNHLY, FYNNEI. V lost 6 bases to trimming and J lost 8 bases; unmatched junction nucleotides: 3. The CDR3 length is 12 residues. CDR3 sequence: CASRDRVDEQFF. DNA of the CDR3: TGTGCCAGCAGGGACAGGGTGGATGAGCAGTTCTTC.

This clonotype showed up many times. The chain uses TRBV20-1 and TRBJ2-3; tentative D call: TRBD2 (6 bases). Deletions cut 6 bases from V and 6 bases from J, with 16 bases between. The CDR3 covers 13 residues. CDR1 is DFQATT, CDR2 SNEGSKA, per germline (reference sequence). CDR3 sequence reads: CSAYGGDGDTQYF. DNA for the CDR3: TGCAGTGCATATGGAGGGGATGGGGATACGCAGTATTTT.

This clonotype has ten or more counts. The chain employs TRBV3-1 and TRBJ2-5, with TRBD1 as a possible D gene (7 bases). The length of the CDR3 is 15 residues. V was trimmed by 4 bases and J by 3 bases, leaving 15 bases between them. Germline V lookup: CDR1 LGHDT, CDR2 YNNKEL (reference sequence). The CDR3 DNA is TGTGCCAGCAGCCGGAGGGGGCTTACAGAAGAGACCCAGTACTTC. Amino acid sequence: CASSRRGLTEETQYF.

This clonotype was detected many times. The chain is built from TRBV20-1 and TRBJ2-1; the D gene is possibly TRBD2 (6 bases). CDR3 length: 15 amino acids. Germline CDR1 reads DFQATT; CDR2 reads SNEGSKA (reference sequence). The V end was cut by 5 bases, the J end by 4 bases, with 18 bases between. The DNA for the CDR3 is TGCAGTGCTCCCGGGGGAGTGACTGGGTACAATGAGCAGTTCTTC. Translating it yields CSAPGGVTGYNEQFF.

About this clonotype itself: Possible read error: a much larger clone is one base away. This rearrangement joins TRBV20-1 to TRBJ1-1, with 7 bases matching TRBD1. The CDR3 spans 15 residues. Looked up from germline, CDR1 is DFQATT and CDR2 is SNEGSKA (reference sequence). The J segment lost 0 bases and the V segment lost 5 bases, leaving 9 bases of the junction unmatched. CDR3 amino acids: CSALRGGSMNTEAFF. The CDR3 bases are TGCAGTGCTCTCCGAGGGGGCAGCATGAACACTGAAGCTTTCTTT.